These 27 T cell receptor beta chains came from one sample sequenced in a study of blood T cell repertoires in COVID-19. The data were produced by immunoSEQ multiplex PCR, yet TCRdb's version contains in-frame clones alone and is incomplete. The sample lists 85,000 to 110,000 clones; roughly nine tenths were seen once. Sequencing was done on a sample of peripheral blood. The receptor source for this set is a woman of 80 years or more in a cohort sampled during active COVID-19.

The rearrangement uses TRBV13 and TRBJ2-1; TRBD1 aligns across 9 bases. The CDR3 spans 12 residues. Germline V gene data show CDR1 as PRHDT and CDR2 as FYEKMQ (reference sequence). V was pared by 8 bases and J by 4 bases, with 0 bases of the junction left unmatched. CDR3 sequence reads: CASGTGYNEQFF. CDR3 nucleotide sequence: TGTGCCAGCGGGACAGGGTACAATGAGCAGTTCTTC.

This chain links TRBV28 with TRBJ2-7; 8 nucleotides align to TRBD2. The CDR3 runs 17 residues. Germline V gives CDR1 MDHEN, CDR2 SYDVKM. The junction had 15 bases not matched to a gene; V was cut back by 8 bases and J by 0 bases. CDR3 DNA sequence: TGTGCCAGCCTGGTAGCCCCCCGGGGGGGGATCTCCTACGAGCAGTACTTC. This sequence encodes CASLVAPRGGISYEQYF.

The gene calls are TRBV4-1 and TRBJ2-7; tentatively, D is TRBD1 (6 bases). Deletions cut 0 bases from V and 4 bases from J, with 10 bases between. The germline V gene encodes CDR1 MGHRA and CDR2 YSYEKL. The CDR3 contains 14 residues. The CDR3 region has the DNA TGCGCCAGCAGCCAAGACTCCAGGGGATACGAGCAGTACTTC. Amino acid sequence: CASSQDSRGYEQYF.

The chain is built from TRBV5-4 and TRBJ1-1, with D perhaps TRBD1 (6 bases). V gave up 6 bases and J gave up 2 bases, with 20 bases separating them. This CDR3 has 16 residues. Germline CDR1 SGHNT, CDR2 YYREEE (reference sequence). The CDR3 DNA is TGTGCCAGCATAAGGGCAGGGGCGACAAAAAACACTGAAGCTTTCTTT. This encodes CASIRAGATKNTEAFF.

The chain uses TRBV28 and TRBJ2-1; TRBD2 might be the D (5 bases). Germline assignment: CDR1 MDHEN and CDR2 SYDVKM. The CDR3 consists of 12 residues. Trimming took 7 bases from V and 7 from J, leaving 11 bases between them. Written as DNA, the CDR3 is TGTGCCAGCATGGGAGAGCTGAATGAGCAGTTCTTC. Protein product: CASMGELNEQFF.

J is TRBJ2-1 and V is TRBV29-1; D possibly corresponds to TRBD1 (5 bases). V lost 1 base and J lost 10, with 11 bases in between. Looked up from germline, CDR1 is SQVTM and CDR2 is ANQGSEA. This CDR3 region has 12 residues. CDR3 sequence (DNA): TGCAGCGTTGAAGCCACGACAGCAGAGCAGTTCTTC. Translating gives CSVEATTAEQFF.

The table lists this clone with a count of one. The CDR3 coding sequence is TGTGCCAGCTCCCCCACCGGGACAGGGACCTACAATGAGCAGTTCTTC. Protein sequence: CASSPTGTGTYNEQFF. This chain joins TRBV18 and TRBJ2-1; 9 bases map to TRBD1. The germline V gene has CDR1 KGHSH and CDR2 LQKENI. This CDR3 has 16 residues. V was clipped by 6 bases and J by 2 bases; unmatched bases: 8.

The V call is TRBV10-1, the J call TRBJ2-2; 7 bases match TRBD1. With 3 bases clipped from V and 0 bases from J, the junction kept 4 bases outside the gene matches. Germline CDR1 reads WNHNN; CDR2 reads SYGVQD (reference sequence). CDR3 length: 16 residues. Written as DNA, the CDR3 is TGCGCCAGCAGTGACATCGGGACAGCGAACACCGGGGAGCTGTTTTTT. Its translation is CASSDIGTANTGELFF.

This rearrangement joins TRBV28 to TRBJ2-7; maybe TRBD1 (6 bases). The CDR3 contains 15 residues. V was pared by 4 bases and J by 4 bases, with 17 bases between. CDR1 and CDR2 (germline): MDHEN, SYDVKM. The CDR3 protein is CASSWGTRGGYEQYF. CDR3 coding DNA: TGTGCCAGCAGTTGGGGGACACGCGGTGGGTACGAGCAGTACTTC.

Points on this clone: This sample also contains other DNA sequences that code for the same CDR3. The chain links TRBV12-3 or TRBV12-4 to TRBJ1-5; a possible D gene is TRBD1 (5 bases). The length of the CDR3 is 13 residues. Trimming pared 1 base from V and 5 bases from J, leaving 6 bases between. CDR3: CASSLGQYQPQHF. The DNA of the CDR3 is TGTGCCAGCAGTTTAGGACAGTATCAGCCCCAGCATTTT.

The chain is built from TRBV11-3 and TRBJ1-1; TRBD1 is a possible D gene (6 bases). CDR1 and CDR2 from the germline V gene are SGHNT and YENEEA. CDR3 length equals 15 residues. V dropped 6 bases and J dropped 1 base, with 15 bases sitting between them. In DNA, the CDR3 is TGTGCCAGCAGTCTCGTTGGGGGCGCGAACACTGAAGCTTTCTTT. Translation gives CASSLVGGANTEAFF.

This chain connects TRBV9 to TRBJ1-4; D perhaps matches TRBD1 (5 bases). With 4 bases removed from V and 8 bases from J, the gap between germline ends came to 18 bases. CDR1 SGDLS and CDR2 YYNGEE come from the germline V gene. There are 15 residues in the CDR3. The CDR3 DNA reads as TGTGCCAGCAGCCTTGACAGTTTTGGTCTCGAAAAACTGTTTTTT. It is translated as CASSLDSFGLEKLFF.

V and J are TRBV5-4 and TRBJ1-2, with 8 bases identical to TRBD1. This CDR3 region has 14 residues. V was pared by 4 bases and J by 2 bases, with 4 bases of the junction left unmatched. Germline values: CDR1 SGHNT, CDR2 YYREEE (reference sequence). The CDR3: CASSLDRGNYGYTF. The CDR3 DNA reads TGTGCCAGCAGCCTCGACAGGGGAAACTATGGCTACACCTTC. The variable domain in full, completed from reference TRBV5-4 and TRBJ1-2, reads ETGVTQSPTHLIKTRGQQVTLRCSSQSGHNTVSWYQQALGQGPQFIFQYYREEENGRGNFPPRFSGLQFPNYSSELNVNALELDDSALYLCASSLDRGNYGYTFGSGTRLTVV.

The V gene is TRBV6-5, the J gene TRBJ2-7; 8 positions match TRBD1. The germline gives CDR1 MNHEY, CDR2 SVGAGI. J lost 4 bases, V lost 0 bases, and 5 bases had no gene match. The CDR3 is made up of 15 amino acids. The CDR3 DNA reads as TGTGCCAGCAGTTACTCAGGGCAGGGGGCTTACGAGCAGTACTTC. It specifies CASSYSGQGAYEQYF.

In this sample, this clone turned up once. The same CDR3 arises from other DNA sequences in this sample as well. The chain recombines TRBV6-6 with TRBJ2-7; TRBD1 is a possible D gene (5 bases). V dropped 0 bases and J dropped 0 bases, with 6 bases sitting between them. The CDR3 extends over 14 amino acids. Germline CDR1 is MNHNY and CDR2 is SVGAGI (reference sequence). CDR3 nucleotides: TGTGCCAGCAGTTACTCCCAGGGCTCCTACGAGCAGTACTTC. Translated: CASSYSQGSYEQYF.

This chain joins TRBV3-1 (or the pseudogene TRBV3-2) and TRBJ1-5; TRBD1 aligns across 7 bases. Germline values: CDR1 LGHDT, CDR2 YNNKEL (reference sequence). The CDR3 runs to 15 residues. V was clipped by 2 bases and J by 6 bases; unmatched bases: 7. The chain's CDR3 is CASSQHRGRGQPQHF. The CDR3, as DNA: TGTGCCAGCAGCCAACACAGGGGAAGGGGTCAGCCCCAGCATTTT.

This rearrangement joins TRBV6-1 to TRBJ2-1; 12 nucleotides match TRBD2. The V segment lost 2 bases and the J segment 0 bases; nucleotides outside the gene matches: 2. Germline CDR1 reads MNHNS; CDR2 reads SASEGT. The CDR3 is 17 amino acids. CDR3 residues: CASSERTSGASYNEQFF. The CDR3 DNA reads TGTGCCAGCAGTGAAAGGACTAGCGGGGCCTCCTACAATGAGCAGTTCTTC.

The V gene is TRBV7-2, the J gene TRBJ2-1; unclear D gene. CDR1 and CDR2 from the germline V gene are SGHTA and FQGNSA. CDR3 length equals 13 residues. The V and J ends lost 7 bases and 10 bases respectively, with 17 bases between them. The chain's CDR3 is CASTRVLSGEQFF. CDR3 nucleotide sequence: TGTGCCAGCACCCGAGTCCTCTCCGGGGAGCAGTTCTTC.

The chain recombines TRBV13 with TRBJ1-6; 8 bases line up with TRBD1. This CDR3 spans 14 amino acids. V gave up 5 bases and J gave up 13 bases; unmatched junction bases: 10. Germline V gives CDR1 PRHDT, CDR2 FYEKMQ (reference sequence). The CDR3 DNA follows: TGTGCCAGCAGCGACGGACAGGGTAGTATGCCCCTCCACTTT. This sequence encodes CASSDGQGSMPLHF.

The rearrangement joins TRBV5-6 to TRBJ2-5; TRBD2 agrees at 8 bases. Trimming removed 3 bases from V and 4 bases from J; junction bases left unmatched: 11. The CDR3 totals 16 residues. CDR1 is SGHDT and CDR2 is YYEEEE in the germline V gene. Here the CDR3 reads CASSWGGGRYGETQYF. The CDR3 DNA is TGTGCCAGCAGCTGGGGCGGGGGGCGTTATGGAGAGACCCAGTACTTC.

The chain recombines TRBV28 with TRBJ2-7; 10 bases map to TRBD2. The ends lost 4 bases at V and 5 bases at J; junction bases unmatched: 11. This CDR3 comprises 16 residues. Germline lookup yields CDR1 MDHEN and CDR2 SYDVKM. The CDR3 bases are TGTGCCAGCAGTTCCCTCGGCCTAGCGGGAGTTCACGAGCAGTACTTC. This sequence encodes CASSSLGLAGVHEQYF.

The chain combines TRBV12-1 with TRBJ1-2; TRBD1, the table's D call, lacks a check against the DNA. TRBV12-1 is deemed a pseudogene. CDR3 length equals 12 residues. DNA of the CDR3: TGTGCCAGCAGCTGGACAGGGGTTGGCTACACCTTC. This sequence encodes CASSWTGVGYTF.

The chain uses TRBV29-1 and TRBJ2-2; the match to TRBD2 covers 9 bases. Germline assignment: CDR1 SQVTM and CDR2 ANQGSEA. J lost 2 bases, V lost 6 bases, and 4 bases had no gene match. There are 14 residues in the CDR3. This CDR3 is CSVGLAGNTGELFF. CDR3 in DNA: TGCAGCGTAGGGCTAGCGGGAAACACCGGGGAGCTGTTTTTT.

This chain connects TRBV7-9 to TRBJ1-1, with D tentatively TRBD1 (5 bases). Trimming removed 5 bases from V and 1 base from J, with 11 bases in between. Germline-derived CDR1 and CDR2 are SEHNR and FQNEAQ (reference sequence). The CDR3 has 14 residues. The CDR3 loop reads CASSRTMRNTEAFF. CDR3 coding DNA: TGTGCCAGCAGCCGGACAATGAGGAACACTGAAGCTTTCTTT. Full variable domain (missing parts from reference TRBV7-9 and TRBJ1-1): DTGVSQNPRHKITKRGQNVTFRCDPISEHNRLYWYRQTLGQGPEFLTYFQNEAQLEKSRLLSDRFSAERPKGSFSTLEIQRTEQGDSAMYLCASSRTMRNTEAFFGQGTRLTVV.

The chain couples TRBV27 to TRBJ1-1; D not resolved. V was shortened by 2 bases and J by 0 bases, with 7 bases between the two germline ends. The length of the CDR3 is 14 residues. Germline lookup yields CDR1 MNHEY and CDR2 SMNVEV (reference sequence). CDR3 DNA sequence: TGTGCCAGCAGTTTACTTTCCTTGAACACTGAAGCTTTCTTT. Its protein product is CASSLLSLNTEAFF.

This clone has only a few counts. The rearrangement links TRBV6-6 to TRBJ1-5; 8 bases are a match to TRBD1. From germline, CDR1 is MNHNY and CDR2 SVGAGI (reference sequence). Losses at the gene ends were 6 bases for V and 2 bases for J; bases not matched to a gene: 6. This CDR3 contains 15 residues. CDR3 coding DNA: TGTGCCAGCAGCTACGGACAGGGTGGCAATCAGCCCCAGCATTTT. The encoded protein is CASSYGQGGNQPQHF.

This sequence joins TRBV14 and TRBJ2-7; D is unclear. Trimming pared 2 bases from V and 6 bases from J, leaving 11 bases between. The CDR3 loop spans 13 amino acids. CDR1 is SGHDN, CDR2 FVKESK, per germline. The CDR3: CASSQTGPGEQYF. For the CDR3, the DNA is TGTGCCAGCAGCCAAACCGGCCCGGGCGAGCAGTACTTC.